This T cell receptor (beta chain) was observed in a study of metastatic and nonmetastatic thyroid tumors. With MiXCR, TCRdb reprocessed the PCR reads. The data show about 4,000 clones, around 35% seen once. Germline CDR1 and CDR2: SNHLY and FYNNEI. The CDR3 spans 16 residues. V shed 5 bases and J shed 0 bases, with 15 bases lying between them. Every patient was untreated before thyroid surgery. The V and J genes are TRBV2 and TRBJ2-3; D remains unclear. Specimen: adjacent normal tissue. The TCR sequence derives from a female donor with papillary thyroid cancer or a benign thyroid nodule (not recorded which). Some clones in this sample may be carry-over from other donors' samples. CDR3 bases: TGTGCCAGCAGTTTCCTGACACACCCGAGCACAGATACGCAGTATTTT. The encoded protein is CASSFLTHPSTDTQYF.